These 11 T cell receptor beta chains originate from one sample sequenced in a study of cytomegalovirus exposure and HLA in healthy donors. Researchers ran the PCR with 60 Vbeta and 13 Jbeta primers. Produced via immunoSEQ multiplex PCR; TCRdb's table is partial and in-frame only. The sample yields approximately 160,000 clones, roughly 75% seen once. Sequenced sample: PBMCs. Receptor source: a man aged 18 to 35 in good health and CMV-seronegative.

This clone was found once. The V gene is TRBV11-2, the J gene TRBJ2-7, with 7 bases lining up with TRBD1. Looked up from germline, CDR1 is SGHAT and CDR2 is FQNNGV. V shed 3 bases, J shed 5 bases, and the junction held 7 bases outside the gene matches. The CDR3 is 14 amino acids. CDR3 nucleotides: TGTGCCAGCAGCTTCGCAGGGGGAGCGAACGAGCAGTACTTC. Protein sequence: CASSFAGGANEQYF.

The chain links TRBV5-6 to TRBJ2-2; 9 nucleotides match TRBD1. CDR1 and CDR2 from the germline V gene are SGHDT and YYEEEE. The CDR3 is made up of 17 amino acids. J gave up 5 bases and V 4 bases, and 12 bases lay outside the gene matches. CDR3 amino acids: CASSQRPGQGRTGELFF. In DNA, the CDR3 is TGTGCCAGCAGCCAACGACCGGGACAGGGTCGGACCGGGGAGCTGTTTTTT.

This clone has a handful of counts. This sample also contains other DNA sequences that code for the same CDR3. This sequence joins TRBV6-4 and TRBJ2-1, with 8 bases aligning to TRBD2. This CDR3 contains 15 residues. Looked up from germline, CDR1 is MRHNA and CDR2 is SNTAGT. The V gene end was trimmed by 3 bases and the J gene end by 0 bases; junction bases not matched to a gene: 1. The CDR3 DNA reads TGTGCCAGCAGTGAAACTAGCGGCTCCTACAATGAGCAGTTCTTC. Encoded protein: CASSETSGSYNEQFF.

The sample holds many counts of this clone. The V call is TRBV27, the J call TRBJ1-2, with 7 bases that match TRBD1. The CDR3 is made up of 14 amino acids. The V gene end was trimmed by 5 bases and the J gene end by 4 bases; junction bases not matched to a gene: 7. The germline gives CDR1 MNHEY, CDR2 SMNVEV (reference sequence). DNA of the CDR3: TGTGCCAGCAGTCCTCGACAGGGTCGCTATGGCTACACCTTC. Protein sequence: CASSPRQGRYGYTF.

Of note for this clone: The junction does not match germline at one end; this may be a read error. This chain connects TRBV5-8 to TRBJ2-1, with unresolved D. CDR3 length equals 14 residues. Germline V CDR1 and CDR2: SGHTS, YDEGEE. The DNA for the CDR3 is TGTGCCAGCAGCTTTGGTGGCTCCTCCAATGAGCAGTTCTTC. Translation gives CASSFGGSSNEQFF.

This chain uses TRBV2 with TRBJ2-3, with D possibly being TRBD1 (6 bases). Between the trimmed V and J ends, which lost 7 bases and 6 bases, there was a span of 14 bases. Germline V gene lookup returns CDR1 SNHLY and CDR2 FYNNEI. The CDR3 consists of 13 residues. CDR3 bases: TGTGCCAGCAACCGGGACAAGGGCGATACGCAGTATTTT. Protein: CASNRDKGDTQYF.

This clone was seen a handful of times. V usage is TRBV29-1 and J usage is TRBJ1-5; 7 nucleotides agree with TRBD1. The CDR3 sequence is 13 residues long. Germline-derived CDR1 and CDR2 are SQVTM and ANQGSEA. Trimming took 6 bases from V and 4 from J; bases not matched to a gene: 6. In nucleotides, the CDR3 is TGCAGCGTGCGACAGGGCCTTAATCAGCCCCAGCATTTT. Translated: CSVRQGLNQPQHF. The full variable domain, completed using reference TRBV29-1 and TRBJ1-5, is SAVISQKPSRDICQRGTSLTIQCQVDSQVTMMFWYRQQPGQSLTLIATANQGSEATYESGFVIDKFPISRPNLTFSTLTVSNMSPEDSSIYLCSVRQGLNQPQHFGDGTRLSIL.

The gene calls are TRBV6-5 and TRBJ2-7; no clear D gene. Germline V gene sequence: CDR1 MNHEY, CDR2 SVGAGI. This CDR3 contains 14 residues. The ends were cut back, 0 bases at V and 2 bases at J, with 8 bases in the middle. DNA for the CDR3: TGTGCCAGCAGTTACTCTAAACAGACCTACGAGCAGTACTTC. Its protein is CASSYSKQTYEQYF.

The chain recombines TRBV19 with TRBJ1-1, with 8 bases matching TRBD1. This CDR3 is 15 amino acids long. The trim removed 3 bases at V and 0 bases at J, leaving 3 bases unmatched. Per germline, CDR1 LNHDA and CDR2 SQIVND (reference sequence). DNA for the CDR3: TGTGCCAGTAGTATCCGACAGGGGATGAACACTGAAGCTTTCTTT. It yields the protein CASSIRQGMNTEAFF.

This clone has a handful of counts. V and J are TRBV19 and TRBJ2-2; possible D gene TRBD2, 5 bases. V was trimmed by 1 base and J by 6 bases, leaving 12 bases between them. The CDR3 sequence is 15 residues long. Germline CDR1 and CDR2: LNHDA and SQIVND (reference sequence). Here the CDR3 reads CASSIVGRRAGELFF. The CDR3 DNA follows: TGTGCCAGTAGTATAGTAGGGAGACGGGCCGGGGAGCTGTTTTTT.

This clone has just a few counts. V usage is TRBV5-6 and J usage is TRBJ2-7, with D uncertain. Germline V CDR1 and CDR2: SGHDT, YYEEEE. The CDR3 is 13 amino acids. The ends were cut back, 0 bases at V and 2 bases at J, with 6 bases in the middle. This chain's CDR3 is CASSLGGPYEQYF. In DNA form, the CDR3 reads TGTGCCAGCAGCTTGGGTGGGCCCTACGAGCAGTACTTC.